This T cell receptor beta chain was captured in a study of Tregs in tolerant kidney transplant recipients. V trimming: 3 bases; J trimming: 4 bases; junction bases outside the gene matches: 3. This CDR3 spans 13 amino acids. CDR1 is GTSNPN, CDR2 SVGIG, per germline (reference sequence). For this clone: The read is 3 residues too short to cover the CDR3 end, so that end is filled in from the germline J gene.

Using immunoSEQ multiplex PCR, the repertoire was profiled, and TCRdb retains in-frame clones only, with some absent. This repertoire includes 30,000 or so clones. The specimen was CD8+ T cells from blood, collected before the transplant. The TCR comes from a human donor who received a combined kidney and bone marrow transplant. This rearrangement joins TRBV30 to TRBJ2-7, with 10 bases identical to TRBD2. CDR3 residues: CAWRSSGSYEQYF. CDR3 DNA, as far as it was read: TGTGCCTGGAGATCTAGCGGGAGTTACGAG.